Listed below are T cell receptor beta chains from one sample, sequenced in a study of cytomegalovirus exposure and HLA in healthy donors. TCRdb keeps only in-frame clones here, not all; method: immunoSEQ multiplex PCR. The repertoire holds 150,000 to 200,000 clones, with about 80% as singletons. Sequenced sample: PBMCs. These receptors were taken from a man in his forties or fifties in good health and CMV-seropositive. The CDR3 runs from the conserved cysteine through the conserved F or W. Each record gives: clone size, D gene, J gene, V gene, CDR3 DNA, CDR3 protein. D genes are given only for firm matches. The size field is filled for only some rows; it gives once, few, many or a size class.

size: .; D: TRBD2; J: TRBJ2-1; V: TRBV19; DNA: TGTGCCAGTAGTCCGAGAACCGGGACTAGCGGGAGGTCGGAGCAGTTCTTC; CDR3: CASSPRTGTSGRSEQFF
size: .; D: TRBD2; J: TRBJ2-1; V: TRBV28; DNA: TGTGCCAGCAGTTTAAGCGGGAGTTTTGTCGATGAGCAGTTCTTC; CDR3: CASSLSGSFVDEQFF
size: .; D: .; J: TRBJ1-5; V: TRBV10-3; DNA: TGTGCCATCAGTGGGGGCAGGGAAAATCAGCCCCAGCATTTT; CDR3: CAISGGRENQPQHF
size: .; D: TRBD1; J: TRBJ1-1; V: TRBV10-3; DNA: TGTGCCATCGGGTTGCACAGGGGGAACACTGAAGCTTTCTTT; CDR3: CAIGLHRGNTEAFF
size: .; D: TRBD1; J: TRBJ2-7; V: TRBV28; DNA: TGTGCCAGCAGAACAACAGGGGGTAGTCTCTACGAGCAGTACTTC; CDR3: CASRTTGGSLYEQYF
size: .; D: .; J: TRBJ2-7; V: TRBV18; DNA: TGTGCCAGCTCACCACCACGGCAGGCCTACGAGCAGTACTTC; CDR3: CASSPPRQAYEQYF
size: few; D: .; J: TRBJ1-5; V: TRBV15; DNA: TGTGCCACCAGCGTCAGATTCGGGGAGGGGCAGCCCCAGCATTTT; CDR3: CATSVRFGEGQPQHF
size: .; D: TRBD1; J: TRBJ2-6; V: TRBV6-5; DNA: TGTGCCAGCAGCCGCAGGGGGCTTGGGGCCAACGTCCTGACTTTC; CDR3: CASSRRGLGANVLTF
size: .; D: TRBD1; J: TRBJ1-1; V: TRBV29-1; DNA: TGCAGCGTTGAAGCCTCGGGACAGGAGGACACTGAAGCTTTCTTT; CDR3: CSVEASGQEDTEAFF
size: .; D: TRBD1; J: TRBJ2-1; V: TRBV2; DNA: TGTGCCAGCAGGCTACAGGGGGCAGCCTACAATGAGCAGTTCTTC; CDR3: CASRLQGAAYNEQFF
size: few; D: TRBD2; J: TRBJ2-7; V: TRBV19; DNA: TGTGCCAGTAGTAACCCGACTAGCGGGAGTATCTACGAGCAGTACTTC; CDR3: CASSNPTSGSIYEQYF
size: few; D: TRBD1; J: TRBJ2-4; V: TRBV6-1; DNA: TGTGCCAGCACTCAGGGGGCGCGGGACAAAAACATTCAGTACTTC; CDR3: CASTQGARDKNIQYF
size: .; D: TRBD2; J: TRBJ2-7; V: TRBV10-2; DNA: TGCGCCAGCAGTGGGGGACTAGGAGCCTACGAGCAGTACTTC; CDR3: CASSGGLGAYEQYF
size: .; D: TRBD1; J: TRBJ2-3; V: TRBV29-1; DNA: TGCAGCGTTGTTTCACAGGGGATAGATACGCAGTATTTT; CDR3: CSVVSQGIDTQYF
size: .; D: .; J: TRBJ1-5; V: TRBV9; DNA: TGTGCCAGCAGCGAAGGGGAAAGGGAGCCCCAGCATTTT; CDR3: CASSEGEREPQHF
size: .; D: TRBD2; J: TRBJ2-5; V: TRBV25-1; DNA: TGTGCCAGCAGTGAATTTGGCGGGAGGGCCGGTGAAGAGACCCAGTACTTC; CDR3: CASSEFGGRAGEETQYF
size: .; D: .; J: TRBJ2-7; V: TRBV29-1; DNA: TGCAGCGTGTACGACACTGCAGGGACCTACGAGCAGTACTTC; CDR3: CSVYDTAGTYEQYF
size: medium-sized; D: .; J: TRBJ2-6; V: TRBV28; DNA: TGTGCCAGCAGTGGGTTGCAGGAGGGCTCTGGGGCCAACGTCCTGACTTTC; CDR3: CASSGLQEGSGANVLTF
size: .; D: TRBD2; J: TRBJ2-7; V: TRBV9; DNA: TGTGCCAGCAGCGTTGGTGGGAGGGAAAGAGAGCAGTACTTC; CDR3: CASSVGGREREQYF
size: .; D: .; J: TRBJ2-3; V: TRBV11-2; DNA: TGTGCCAGCAGCTTCAGGGGCGGGGATACGCAGTATTTT; CDR3: CASSFRGGDTQYF
size: .; D: .; J: TRBJ2-7; V: TRBV5-1; DNA: TGCGCCAGCAGCTTCGGAGGGGAAACCTACGAGCAGTACTTC; CDR3: CASSFGGETYEQYF
size: .; D: .; J: TRBJ2-1; V: TRBV11-3; DNA: TGTGCCAGCAAATATTTACAAGCGAATGAGCAGTTCTTC; CDR3: CASKYLQANEQFF
size: .; D: TRBD1; J: TRBJ1-1; V: TRBV9; DNA: TGTGCCAGCAGCGCGGCCGGGACAGGGAACACTGAAGCTTTCTTT; CDR3: CASSAAGTGNTEAFF
size: .; D: TRBD1; J: TRBJ2-1; V: TRBV5-4; DNA: TGTGCCAGCAGCCTCCCTAGGGACAGGAGCTCCTACAATGAGCAGTTCTTC; CDR3: CASSLPRDRSSYNEQFF
size: few; D: .; J: TRBJ2-1; V: TRBV5-1; DNA: TGCGCCAGCAGCTGGGGGCGGGGACAGCTCTCCTACAATGAGCAGTTCTTC; CDR3: CASSWGRGQLSYNEQFF
size: .; D: TRBD2; J: TRBJ2-3; V: TRBV27; DNA: TGTGCCAGCAGTCTACTAGCGGGAGTAGCAGATACGCAGTATTTT; CDR3: CASSLLAGVADTQYF
size: .; D: TRBD2; J: TRBJ2-1; V: TRBV11-3; DNA: TGTGCCAGCAGTTATAGCGGGAGGGCCCGCAATGAGCAGTTCTTC; CDR3: CASSYSGRARNEQFF
size: .; D: TRBD1; J: TRBJ1-2; V: TRBV9; DNA: TGTGCCAGCAGCGTACAGGGGGCGGATGGCTACACCTTC; CDR3: CASSVQGADGYTF
size: .; D: .; J: TRBJ2-7; V: TRBV21-1; DNA: TGTGCCAGCAGCCCAGAGGGGGCAGGGGCCTACGAGCAGTACTTC; CDR3: CASSPEGAGAYEQYF
size: few; D: .; J: TRBJ2-7; V: TRBV5-1; DNA: TGCGCCAGCAGCCGATATGGTAGCGGGGACAGTTACGAGCAGTACTTC; CDR3: CASSRYGSGDSYEQYF
size: .; D: .; J: TRBJ2-1; V: TRBV18; DNA: TGTGCCAGCTCGGGAGTTACGGGGTCAGGTAGGAACCTGATCAATGAGCAGTTCTTC; CDR3: CASSGVTGSGRNLINEQFF
size: once; D: TRBD1; J: TRBJ1-3; V: TRBV2; DNA: TGTGCCAGCAGACCTGACAGGGCTGGAAACACCATATATTTT; CDR3: CASRPDRAGNTIYF
size: .; D: .; J: TRBJ2-2; V: TRBV2; DNA: TGTGCCAGCAGGAAGGGACAGAACACCGGGGAGCTGTTTTTT; CDR3: CASRKGQNTGELFF
size: .; D: TRBD2; J: TRBJ2-1; V: TRBV7-9; DNA: TGTGCCAGCAGCTTAGCGCTAGCGGGGTCCTACAATGAGCAGTTCTTC; CDR3: CASSLALAGSYNEQFF
size: .; D: .; J: TRBJ2-1; V: TRBV2; DNA: TGTGCCAGCAGTCTAACTAGCAGCTCCTACAATGAGCAGTTCTTC; CDR3: CASSLTSSSYNEQFF
size: .; D: TRBD1; J: TRBJ1-1; V: TRBV9; DNA: TGTGCCAGCAACCCGGGACAGGCGGGGTCTGAAGCTTTCTTT; CDR3: CASNPGQAGSEAFF
size: .; D: TRBD2; J: TRBJ2-1; V: TRBV11-2; DNA: TGTGCCAGCAGCTCCAGACTAGCGGGAGCGCTTGAGCAGTTCTTC; CDR3: CASSSRLAGALEQFF
size: once; D: .; J: TRBJ2-5; V: TRBV20-1; DNA: TGCAGTGGAGGGAAGGAAGAGACCCAGTACTTC; CDR3: CSGGKEETQYF
size: .; D: .; J: TRBJ2-4; V: TRBV5-1; DNA: TGCGCCAGCAGTAGCCAGGGGGCCAAAAACATTCAGTACTTC; CDR3: CASSSQGAKNIQYF
size: few; D: .; J: TRBJ1-1; V: TRBV10-3; DNA: TGTGCCATCAGTACGCAGGGCACTGAAGCTTTCTTT; CDR3: CAISTQGTEAFF